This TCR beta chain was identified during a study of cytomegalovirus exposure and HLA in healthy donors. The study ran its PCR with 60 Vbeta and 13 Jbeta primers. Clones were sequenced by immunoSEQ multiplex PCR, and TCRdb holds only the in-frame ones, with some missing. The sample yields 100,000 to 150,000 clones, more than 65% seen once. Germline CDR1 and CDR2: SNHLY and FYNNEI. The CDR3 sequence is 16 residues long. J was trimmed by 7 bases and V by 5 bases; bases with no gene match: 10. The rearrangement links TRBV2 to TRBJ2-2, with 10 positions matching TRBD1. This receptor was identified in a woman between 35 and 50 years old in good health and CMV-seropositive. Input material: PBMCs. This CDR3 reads CASSRDRGFLGGELFF. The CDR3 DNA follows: TGTGCCAGCAGTCGGGACAGGGGATTTTTGGGCGGGGAGCTGTTTTTT.